What follows is one TCR beta chain and its context. The antigen is unknown. With 4 bases removed from V and 7 bases from J, the gap between germline ends came to 9 bases. Germline V lookup: CDR1 SEHNR, CDR2 FQNEAQ (reference sequence). This CDR3 spans 12 amino acids. Stated time point: baseline pretreatment blood. Treatment specified: 15 Gy SBRT to primary tumor, nephrectomy 4 weeks later. Blood was sampled at baseline, 2 weeks and 4 weeks after SBRT. This renal cell carcinoma was of the clear cell type. Using immunoSEQ multiplex PCR, the repertoire was profiled, and TCRdb retains in-frame clones only, with some absent. The sample has some 22,000 clones, roughly 80% seen once. The data derive from a study of radiation and T cells in renal cell carcinoma. About the study: Nephrectomy followed 15 Gy stereotactic body radiation by 4 weeks. Study results and limitations: Top tumor clonotypes rose in blood 2 weeks post-radiation, then contracted.

This sample comprised blood, obtained from a patient whose treatment included radiotherapy and nephrectomy. The TCR was taken from a man aged 60-69 years with renal cell carcinoma. The rearrangement uses TRBV7-9 and TRBJ2-3; no reliable D call. In nucleotides, the CDR3 is TGTGCCAGCAGCTCCAACATCAATACGCAGTATTTT. This codes for CASSSNINTQYF.